Listed below are T cell receptor beta chains from one sample, sequenced in a study of T cell repertoires in cytomegalovirus infection. TCRdb fed the reads into MiXCR, producing one record per CDR3 protein. The table lists hundreds of thousands of distinct CDR3 sequences, around 24% of them singletons. Sequences were obtained from CD8+ T cells from PBMCs. These receptors were taken from a human donor in good health (CMV status not recorded). Some clones in this sample may be carry-over from other donors' samples. The CDR3 runs from the conserved cysteine through the conserved F or W. The order of the fields is clone size, V gene, J gene, D gene, CDR3 protein, CDR3 DNA. A D gene is named only where the DNA matches it firmly. Clone size is stated in some rows and not others, as once, few, many or a class when expanded.

>.|TRBV10-3|TRBJ2-5|TRBD1
CATGRTGAQETQYF
TGTGCCACCGGGCGGACAGGGGCGCAAGAGACCCAGTACTTC
>few|TRBV7-9|TRBJ2-2|TRBD1
CASSRSGQGPGELFF
TGTGCCAGCAGCAGATCGGGACAGGGTCCCGGGGAGCTGTTTTTT
>.|TRBV6-6|TRBJ2-7|.
CASSYRAGTSYEQYF
TGTGCCAGCAGTTACCGGGCAGGAACCTCCTACGAGCAGTACTTC
>.|TRBV6-4|TRBJ2-2|.
CASSGTSRDTGELFF
TGTGCCAGCAGCGGGACAAGTCGGGACACCGGGGAGCTGTTTTTT
>few|TRBV12-3/TRBV12-4|TRBJ1-2|TRBD1
CASSPQGAGRDGYTF
TGTGCCAGCAGTCCACAGGGGGCAGGTCGGGATGGCTACACCTTC
>.|TRBV20-1|TRBJ2-1|.
CSARDRGYRQFF
TGCAGTGCTAGAGATCGGGGCTATCGGCAGTTCTTC
>.|TRBV6-5|TRBJ1-1|TRBD1
CASSPGDRESDTEAFF
TGTGCCAGCAGTCCTGGGGACAGGGAATCGGACACTGAAGCTTTCTTT
>.|TRBV7-6|TRBJ2-3|.
CASSSPVGGLTDTQYF
TGTGCCAGCAGCTCACCTGTCGGGGGACTGACAGATACGCAGTATTTT
>few|TRBV5-5|TRBJ2-1|TRBD1
CASSPDGTGGSNEQFF
TGTGCCAGCAGCCCGGATGGGACAGGAGGCTCCAATGAGCAGTTCTTC
>many|TRBV7-2|TRBJ2-3|TRBD2
CASSSTSAFTDTQYF
TGTGCCAGCAGCTCAACTAGCGCCTTCACAGATACGCAGTATTTT
>.|TRBV7-8|TRBJ2-1|TRBD2
CASRIGTSGGSYNEQFF
TGTGCCAGCAGAATTGGGACTAGCGGGGGGTCCTACAATGAGCAGTTCTTC
>few|TRBV10-1|TRBJ2-3|.
CAIGGTDSTDTQYF
TGCGCCATAGGTGGGACCGACAGCACAGATACGCAGTATTTT
>many|TRBV5-5|TRBJ1-1|.
CASSSVGQGNTEAFF
TGTGCCAGCAGCTCGGTTGGGCAGGGGAACACTGAAGCTTTCTTT
>many|TRBV7-6|TRBJ2-1|TRBD1
CASSQSPGQVHNEQFF
TGTGCCAGCAGCCAAAGCCCGGGACAGGTACACAATGAGCAGTTCTTC
>few|TRBV4-1|TRBJ2-1|.
CASSPPNSYNEQFF
TGCGCCAGCAGCCCACCAAACTCCTACAATGAGCAGTTCTTC
>many|TRBV7-2|TRBJ1-2|.
CASSSGLIGYTF
TGTGCCAGCAGCTCCGGATTGATTGGCTACACCTTC
>many|TRBV6-1|TRBJ2-1|TRBD2
CASSSGLAGGLEQFF
TGTGCCAGCAGTTCAGGACTAGCGGGGGGGCTTGAGCAGTTCTTC
>few|TRBV7-8|TRBJ1-1|.
CASSLKRMGFEDEAFF
TGTGCCAGCAGCCTTAAGAGAATGGGATTTGAGGATGAAGCTTTCTTT